This T cell receptor (beta chain) is drawn from a study of blood T cell repertoires in COVID-19 (dated by TCRdb to 2020 to 2022). About the investigation overall: Samples covering the acute and convalescent phases of COVID-19 were provided by collaborators in the United States, Italy and Spain. The material from the prospective study consisted of cDNA or gDNA derived from T cells, B-cell-depleted T cells, or PBMCs. The dataset comprised deeply sampled blood TCRbeta repertoires from subjects exposed to, actively infected with, or recovered from COVID-19. The repertoires were released in a freely available public database meant as a resource for research on the immune response to SARS-CoV-2. The samples were drawn from two sources: the first 160 participants of the ongoing ImmuneRACE study, and 950 to 1,500 subjects contributed by 6 global collaborators. A de-identified subject ID, COVID-19 status, age in years and sex were almost always included in the sample metadata. Where available, HLA class I and class II types were obtained from metadata supplied by the sample provider rather than from assay-based typing. Broad study findings and their caveats: The quantity of clinical and demographic metadata differed by source and by participant and was supplied without curation.

There are 14 amino acids in the CDR3, from cysteine to phenylalanine inclusive. The only DNA kept is the CDR3, 42 bases in frame from the first base. Sequences KGHSH (CDR1) and LQKENI (CDR2) are obtained from the germline V gene. At one collaborating source in Seattle, patients were enrolled during active infection and were followed longitudinally through the course of disease. Whole blood was collected in K2EDTA tubes by collaborating institutions according to the institutions' own protocols. For TCRbeta analysis, collaborators shipped samples as frozen whole blood, isolated PBMCs, or DNA extracted from either of those sample types. TCRbeta CDR3 regions were amplified from genomic DNA by means of the immunoSEQ Assay, a bias-controlled multiplex PCR. The authors' pipeline ran thus. Nucleated cell counts per sample were estimated from amplification of reference gene primers within the assay. To quantify the absolute abundance of each unique TCRbeta CDR3 rearrangement, sequence reads were collapsed and filtered. For each sample, productive Simpson clonality was calculated by taking the square root of Simpson's diversity index across productive rearrangements. TCRdb limited this immuneACCESS table to in-frame rearrangements with V and J called. A share of clones is missing; checked studies link under half to unresolved V genes, and the rest is unexplained. V and J calls and clone size are as listed in that table; D and trimming were resolved from the DNA. The sample table holds around 250,000 clones, of which roughly 88% were seen once. The ten largest clones capture roughly 5.2% of the sample.

On this clone itself: This clone's antigen is unknown. One junction end does not reproduce the germline sequence, and a read error may be involved.

The source of this sequence is a woman of 80 years or more with COVID-19, enrolled during active disease. The material sequenced was peripheral blood. This chain joins TRBV18 to TRBJ1-2, with 12 middle bases fitting TRBD1. CDR3 protein: CASKPGQGAYDYTF. The DNA sequence is given as TGTGCCAGCAAACCGGGACAGGGGGCGTATGACTACACCTTC.